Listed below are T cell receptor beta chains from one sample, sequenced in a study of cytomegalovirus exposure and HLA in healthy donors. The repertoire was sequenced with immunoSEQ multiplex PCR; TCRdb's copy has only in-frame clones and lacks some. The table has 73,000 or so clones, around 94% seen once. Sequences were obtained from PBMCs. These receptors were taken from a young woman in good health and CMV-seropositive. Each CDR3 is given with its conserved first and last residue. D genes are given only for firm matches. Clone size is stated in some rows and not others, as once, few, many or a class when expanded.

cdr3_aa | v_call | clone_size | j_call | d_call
CASTRENTEAFF | TRBV2 | . | TRBJ1-1 | .
CASSMWTSGNEQFF | TRBV19 | . | TRBJ2-1 | TRBD2
CASSQAASGGPEAFF | TRBV4-1 | once | TRBJ1-1 | .
CASSRVPGQGPSDYSNQPQHF | TRBV4-3 | once | TRBJ1-5 | .
CASSLGGGLTDTQYF | TRBV13 | . | TRBJ2-3 | TRBD2
CASSRGTALSSYNSPLHF | TRBV7-9 | . | TRBJ1-6 | TRBD1
CAWKPRKGLAYTGELFF | TRBV30 | . | TRBJ2-2 | TRBD2
CASSLGTSGLTETQYF | TRBV5-1 | . | TRBJ2-5 | TRBD2
CATSGTSARQETQYF | TRBV6-1 | few | TRBJ2-5 | TRBD2
CASSLGPGSYEQYF | TRBV5-1 | . | TRBJ2-7 | .
CASTSGLAGVSSYNEQFF | TRBV7-9 | . | TRBJ2-1 | TRBD2
CASSLGGPTNQPQHF | TRBV28 | . | TRBJ1-5 | .
CATSLRSGNTIYF | TRBV15 | . | TRBJ1-3 | .
CASSTDRTGELFF | TRBV18 | . | TRBJ2-2 | .
CSVGGFLTGTSSYNEQFF | TRBV29-1 | . | TRBJ2-1 | TRBD2
CASSPGVGNQPQHF | TRBV7-8 | . | TRBJ1-5 | .
CASTGVAGGPGGELFF | TRBV19 | . | TRBJ2-2 | TRBD2
CASSQSGANTEAFF | TRBV14 | . | TRBJ1-1 | .
CTSSQAGERALSYNEQFF | TRBV1 | . | TRBJ2-1 | .
CASSPSRQEDGYTF | TRBV18 | . | TRBJ1-2 | .
CASSSPGQGANEQFF | TRBV7-2 | . | TRBJ2-1 | TRBD1
CASSTRLAGESETQYF | TRBV13 | . | TRBJ2-5 | TRBD2
CASSTTGQAYNEQFF | TRBV19 | . | TRBJ2-1 | TRBD1
CATSNDYTVTYEQYF | TRBV15 | . | TRBJ2-7 | .
CASSSYRWGQPQHF | TRBV6-6 | . | TRBJ1-5 | .
CASSPPGATARQYF | TRBV18 | . | TRBJ2-7 | .
CASSGQTTNEKLFF | TRBV2 | . | TRBJ1-4 | .
CASSLVKGAGQQYF | TRBV7-2 | . | TRBJ2-7 | TRBD1
CSVTRDSYEQYF | TRBV29-1 | few | TRBJ2-7 | TRBD1
CATRDTTNTEAFF | TRBV15 | . | TRBJ1-1 | .
CAWRATGELFF | TRBV30 | . | TRBJ2-2 | .
CASSVGRSSYNEQFF | TRBV5-4 | . | TRBJ2-1 | .
CASSPWTSGGRIREQFF | TRBV7-8 | . | TRBJ2-1 | TRBD2
CASSLPLEYTEAFF | TRBV5-8 | once | TRBJ1-1 | .
CASRRTGGNNQPQHF | TRBV19 | . | TRBJ1-5 | TRBD1
CASLEGLPYEQYF | TRBV2 | . | TRBJ2-7 | .
CAAEGARTQYF | TRBV28 | . | TRBJ2-5 | .
CASSVRDRGLYEQYF | TRBV28 | . | TRBJ2-7 | TRBD1
CASSSGVAGGPEETQYF | TRBV11-2 | . | TRBJ2-5 | TRBD2
CASSQRGGNQPQHF | TRBV11-2 | . | TRBJ1-5 | .
CASSLGAGQGRVGGNQPQHF | TRBV5-5 | . | TRBJ1-5 | TRBD1
CASSEASSASSPLHF | TRBV6-1 | . | TRBJ1-6 | .
CASSITSGMLGEQFF | TRBV28 | . | TRBJ2-1 | TRBD2
CAWWAGAGELFF | TRBV30 | once | TRBJ2-2 | TRBD2
CASSLRGLETQYF | TRBV27 | . | TRBJ2-5 | .
CASSHLWDRTTNTEAFF | TRBV14 | . | TRBJ1-1 | .
CASSWGMSTEAFF | TRBV5-6 | . | TRBJ1-1 | .
CASSYDRTYEQYF | TRBV6-5 | . | TRBJ2-7 | .
CASSLLGQGTEAFF | TRBV11-1 | . | TRBJ1-1 | TRBD1
CASSPDRGSGNTIYF | TRBV2 | . | TRBJ1-3 | TRBD1
CSVRAGTYDNEQFF | TRBV29-1 | . | TRBJ2-1 | .